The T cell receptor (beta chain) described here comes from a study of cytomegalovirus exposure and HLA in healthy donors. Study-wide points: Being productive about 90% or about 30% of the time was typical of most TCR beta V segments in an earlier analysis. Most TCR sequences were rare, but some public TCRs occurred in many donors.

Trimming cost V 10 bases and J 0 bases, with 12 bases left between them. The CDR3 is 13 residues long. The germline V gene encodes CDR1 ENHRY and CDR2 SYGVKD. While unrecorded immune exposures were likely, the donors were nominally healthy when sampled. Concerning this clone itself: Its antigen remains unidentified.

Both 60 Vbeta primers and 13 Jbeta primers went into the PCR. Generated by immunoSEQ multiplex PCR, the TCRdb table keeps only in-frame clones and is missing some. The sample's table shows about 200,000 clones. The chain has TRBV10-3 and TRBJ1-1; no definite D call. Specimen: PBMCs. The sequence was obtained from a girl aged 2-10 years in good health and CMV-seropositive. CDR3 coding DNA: TGTGCCACTATGGAGGTCATGAACACTGAAGCTTTCTTT. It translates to CATMEVMNTEAFF.